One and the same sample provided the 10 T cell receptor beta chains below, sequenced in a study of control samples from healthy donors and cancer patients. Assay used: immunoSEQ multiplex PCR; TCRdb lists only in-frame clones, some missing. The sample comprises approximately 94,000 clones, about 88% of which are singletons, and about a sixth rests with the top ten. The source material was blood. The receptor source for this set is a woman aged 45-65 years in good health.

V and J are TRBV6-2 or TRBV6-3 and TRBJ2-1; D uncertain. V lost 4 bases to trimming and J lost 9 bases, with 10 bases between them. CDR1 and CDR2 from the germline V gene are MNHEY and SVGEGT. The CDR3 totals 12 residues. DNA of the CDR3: TGTGCCAGCAGTTTTAGGGCGAGTGAGCAGTTCTTC. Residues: CASSFRASEQFF.

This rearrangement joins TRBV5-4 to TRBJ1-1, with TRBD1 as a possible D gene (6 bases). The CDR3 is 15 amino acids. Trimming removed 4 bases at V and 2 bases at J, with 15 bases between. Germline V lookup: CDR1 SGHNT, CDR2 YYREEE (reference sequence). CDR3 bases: TGTGCCAGCAGCCGAGGGGGGATTGCCAACACTGAAGCTTTCTTT. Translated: CASSRGGIANTEAFF.

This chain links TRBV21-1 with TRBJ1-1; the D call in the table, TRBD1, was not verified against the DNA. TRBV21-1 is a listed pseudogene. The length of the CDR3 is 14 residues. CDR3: CASSRPGQDTEAFF. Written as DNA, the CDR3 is TGTGCCAGCAGCAGACCGGGACAGGACACTGAAGCTTTCTTT.

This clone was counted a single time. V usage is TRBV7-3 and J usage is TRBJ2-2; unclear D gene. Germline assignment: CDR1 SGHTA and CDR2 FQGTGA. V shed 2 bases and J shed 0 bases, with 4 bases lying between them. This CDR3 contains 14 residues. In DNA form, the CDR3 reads TGTGCCAGCAGCTTACACTCGAACACCGGGGAGCTGTTTTTT. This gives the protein CASSLHSNTGELFF.

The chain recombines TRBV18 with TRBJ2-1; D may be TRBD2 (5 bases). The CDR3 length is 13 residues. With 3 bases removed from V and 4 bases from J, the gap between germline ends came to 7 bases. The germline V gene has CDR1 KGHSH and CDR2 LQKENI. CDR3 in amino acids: CASSPTGYNEQFF. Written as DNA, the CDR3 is TGTGCCAGCTCACCGACGGGGTACAATGAGCAGTTCTTC.

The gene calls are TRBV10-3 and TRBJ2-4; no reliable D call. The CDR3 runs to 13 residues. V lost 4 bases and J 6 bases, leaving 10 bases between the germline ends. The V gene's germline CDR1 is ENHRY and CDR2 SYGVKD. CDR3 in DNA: TGTGCCATCAGTGGGACGGGTGGAAACATTCAGTACTTC. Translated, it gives CAISGTGGNIQYF.

The CDR3 is CASSRAGGGPGAFF. The CDR3 DNA follows: TGTGCCAGCAGCCGAGCGGGGGGCGGGCCGGGAGCTTTCTTT. This chain joins TRBV14 and TRBJ1-1; D is perhaps TRBD1 (6 bases). Trimming removed 4 bases from V and 10 bases from J, with 19 bases in between. Germline assignment: CDR1 SGHDN and CDR2 FVKESK. CDR3 length: 14 residues. Full variable domain (missing parts from reference TRBV14 and TRBJ1-1): EAGVTQFPSHSVIEKGQTVTLRCDPISGHDNLYWYRRVMGKEIKFLLHFVKESKQDESGMPNNRFLAERTGGTYSTLKVQPAELEDSGVYFCASSRAGGGPGAFFGQGTRLTVV.

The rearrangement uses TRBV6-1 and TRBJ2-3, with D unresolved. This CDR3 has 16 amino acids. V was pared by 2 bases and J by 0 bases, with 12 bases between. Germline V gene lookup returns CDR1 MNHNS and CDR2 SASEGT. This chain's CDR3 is CASSESTFVSTDTQYF. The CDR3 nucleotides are TGTGCCAGCAGTGAATCTACGTTCGTCAGCACAGATACGCAGTATTTT.

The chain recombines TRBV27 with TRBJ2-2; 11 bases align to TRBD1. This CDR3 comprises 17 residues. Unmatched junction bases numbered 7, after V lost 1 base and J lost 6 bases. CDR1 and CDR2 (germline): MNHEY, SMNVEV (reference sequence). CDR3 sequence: CASSLYIGQGASGELFF. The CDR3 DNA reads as TGTGCCAGCAGTTTATATATCGGACAGGGGGCATCCGGGGAGCTGTTTTTT.

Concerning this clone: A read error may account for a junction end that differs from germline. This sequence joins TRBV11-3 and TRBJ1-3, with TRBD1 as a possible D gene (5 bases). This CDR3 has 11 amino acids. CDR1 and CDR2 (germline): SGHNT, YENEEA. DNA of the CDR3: TGTGCCAGCAAACCCCCCAGGGACGCCCATTTT. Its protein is CASKPPRDAHF.